This T cell receptor beta chain was documented in a study of PD-1 blockade in classical Hodgkin lymphoma (dated by TCRdb to about 2020). About the study as a whole: Nivolumab dosing was 3 mg/kg intravenously every 2 weeks, continuing until either disease progression or unacceptable toxicity. The study used CyTOF and TCR beta sequencing to define a peripheral blood immune signature of response to PD-1 blockade in classical Hodgkin lymphoma. The investigation overall reported the following: Trial patients with a complete response had baseline diversity similar to that of newly diagnosed patients, while partial responders and progressors had significantly lower diversity. A significant rise by C4D1 was seen in CD4+ but not CD8+ TCR diversity (p=0.0027 vs p=0.16), with the rise being most apparent in complete responders (p=0.02). Baseline TCR diversity was reported as lower in newly diagnosed patients than in healthy donors, and lower still in relapsed/refractory patients. The study was restricted to a single clinical trial cohort, and the causes of repertoire differences, possibly disease activity or prior therapy, were left undefined. Lower diversity was observed in patients in whom nivolumab was started less than 1 year after ASCT, and these patients were excluded from later analyses so that confounding by immune reconstitution would be avoided.

The Qiagen DNeasy kit was used to extract genomic DNA both from unsorted PBMCs and from the negatively selected CD4+ and CD8+ fractions. TCR beta CDR3 regions were subjected to amplification by immunoSEQ multiplex PCR with primers that anneal to V and J segments. A synthetic immune receptor repertoire was used to minimize amplification bias, and remaining bias was computationally removed after sequencing. As for the authors' bioinformatics: Custom Python scripts were used to quantify repertoire diversity as the Shannon entropy index. Unsorted, CD4+ and CD8+ repertoires were analyzed separately, except for combined analyses in which CD4+ and CD8+ sequences were merged in silico. A clone was considered expanded if an increase in frequency of at least 2-fold after treatment relative to C1D1 was found, and a pseudocount of 0.5 was applied to clones undetected at baseline. Singleton clones were defined as clones with 0 or 1 copy at C1D1, and non-singleton clones were defined as clones with 2 or more copies. By matching protein sequences in sorted samples from the same patient, clones expanded in unsorted samples were annotated as CD4+, CD8+ or unknown. Wilcoxon tests were applied to paired samples to test diversity changes from C1D1 to C4D1. The table comes from immuneACCESS by way of TCRdb, which keeps in-frame sequences with V and J called. Part of the clones is missing from these tables; in studies checked, under half for an unresolved V gene and the rest for unknown reasons. That table gives V, J and clone size, and the DNA gave D and trimming. The sample table lists 45,000 to 65,000 clones, 73% of them with a count of one. Clones ranked in the top ten supply more than 12% of the sample.

Trimming removed 2 bases from V and 0 bases from J, leaving 5 bases between the germline ends. CDR1 and CDR2, looked up from the germline V gene, are MDHEN and SYDVKM. Inclusive of the bounding cysteine and phenylalanine, the CDR3 is 14 residues long. Kept here is only the CDR3 DNA, which spans 42 bases and is read in frame from base 1. The time point label on this specimen signifies: cycle 2 day 1 (C2D1) of nivolumab. All trial patients had relapsed after autologous stem cell transplantation, with cohorts A, B and C differing in prior brentuximab vedotin exposure. The trial cohort comprised some 60 patients with relapsed/refractory classical Hodgkin lymphoma whose best overall responses were complete response, partial response or progressive disease. In the multi-cohort phase II CheckMate 205 trial, trial patients received single-agent nivolumab. Best overall response was determined by an independent review committee according to the 2007 International Working Group response criteria. Trial PBMCs were collected immediately before nivolumab initiation (C1D1) and during therapy at cycle 2 day 1 and cycle 4 day 1. Peripheral blood was collected in 8 mL Vacutainer Cell Preparation Tubes, from which PBMCs were isolated by centrifugation and then cryopreserved.

Points on this clone: Its antigen target is currently unknown. Base-call qualities are not available, and no considerably larger clone is one nucleotide away.

The sequencing here drew on peripheral blood mononuclear cells (PBMCs), taken before the second cycle of nivolumab. The V and J segments used are TRBV28 and TRBJ1-5; no D gene is confidently identified. This receptor was taken from a human donor with classical Hodgkin lymphoma. The nucleotide sequence reads as follows: TGTGCCAGCAGTTTAAGAATTAGCAATCAGCCCCAGCATTTT. This sequence encodes CASSLRISNQPQHF.